This T cell receptor (beta chain) comes out of a study of shared clonotypes between healthy human individuals. Remarks on this clone: What it recognizes is unknown.

The assay was carried out at the deep level. Measured with immunoSEQ multiplex PCR; TCRdb has only the in-frame clones, and not every one. The table has millions of clones, about 92% seen once. Naive CD8 cells lacked CD45RO and underwent positive selection for CCR7, leaving out terminally differentiated effector memory CD45RA+ cells. The germline gives CDR1 WNHNN, CDR2 SYGVQD (reference sequence). With 6 bases removed from V and 4 bases from J, the gap between germline ends came to 13 bases. The CDR3 has 13 amino acids. Study outcomes and limitations: Naive CD4 clonotypes overlapped across a handful of donors at roughly 5.1%. Non-shared clonotypes were found to have lower generation probabilities than the clonotypes that were shared by all four of the sorted-subset donors.

The TCR comes from a man between 18 and 29 years old in good health. Some clones in this sample may be carry-over from other donors' samples. Material for sequencing was naive CD8+ T cells from PBMCs. V is TRBV10-1 and J is TRBJ2-7; either TRBD1 or TRBD2 may supply D (5 bases each). In DNA form, the CDR3 reads TGCGCCAGCAGCCCGGGGCCTGGGTACGAGCAGTACTTC. Protein sequence: CASSPGPGYEQYF.